The source of this T cell receptor (beta chain) is a study of vaccination and CD4 T cells after COVID-19. Findings and limits, study-wide: Spike mono-reactivity applied to 304 of 307 vaccine-specific clones detected in convalescent patients. Median reactive clonotypes, those recognizing SARS-CoV-2, rose from roughly 19 to 38, not significantly.

Sequencing of DNA taken from cultured CD4+ T cells relied on the Oncomine TCR Beta short-read assay. A single record per CDR3 protein comes from TCRdb applying MiXCR to the PCR reads. The profile covers approximately 21,000 distinct CDR3 sequences, with approximately 56% appearing a single time and 8% to 9.5% taken by the ten largest. Treatment denoted: roughly ten-day PBMC culture with coronavirus spike peptide pools or control peptides (ViraFEST assay). Remarks on this clonotype: As yet, its antigen is unknown. At one end the junction does not follow the germline gene, possibly because of a read error.

This specimen consisted of CD4+ T cells from blood, cultured in vitro, obtained after SARS-CoV-2 vaccination. The sequence was obtained from a human donor who had recovered from COVID-19.

CDR3: CASRTTGKGSDQPQHF. For the CDR3, the DNA is TGTGCCAGCAGGACCACTGGGAAGGGTAGCGATCAGCCCCAGCATTTT. The chain uses TRBV6-2 or TRBV6-3 and TRBJ1-5; D ambiguous. CDR3 length equals 16 residues. Germline CDR1 reads MNHEY; CDR2 reads SVGEGT.